The T cell receptor (beta chain) described here comes from a study of T-cell reconstitution after alpha-beta-depleted transplantation in children listed by TCRdb under 2016. Context from the whole study: T-cell immune reconstitution after TCRalphabeta/CD19-depleted allogeneic hematopoietic cell transplantation in children was quantitatively tracked in the study by means of TCR repertoire profiling.

Library construction relied on PCR. The sequencer was an Illumina HiSeq 2500. Molecular barcoding was employed in the preparation of TCR libraries, with unique molecular identifiers being used to normalize TCRbeta repertoire quantification. Clones were called with MiXCR by TCRdb after fastp trimmed the public reads at Q25, and only in-frame beta chains were retained. When rows share a CDR3 protein, they turn into one entry using the most common DNA and genes. The sample has some 240,000 distinct CDR3 sequences on record, 9.7% of them singletons. Approximately 5.4% of the sample lies in the top ten. The CDR3, cysteine through phenylalanine, is 13 amino acids long. Only the CDR3 DNA stays, 39 bases, in frame from base 1. The germline V gene encodes CDR1 MNHNS and CDR2 SASEGT. Deletion took 7 bases off V and 8 bases off J, with a span of 15 bases between the germline ends. As for this clonotype: Its antigen is currently not known. No much larger clone exists at a distance of one base, and base qualities are not known.

This specimen was PBMCs from the stem cell graft donor, taken from the stem cell graft. The sequence was collected from a human donor who donated a stem cell graft to a child with SCID. The chain couples TRBV6-1 to TRBJ2-1; no D gene can be assigned with confidence. At the DNA level, the sequence is TGTGCCAGCACACGAGGCCGAGGACATGAGCAGTTCTTC. It codes for CASTRGRGHEQFF.